This T cell receptor beta chain was sequenced during a study of cytomegalovirus exposure and HLA in healthy donors. Study outcomes and limitations: Another analysis was done later, and it associated 15,000 to 20,000 TCR beta sequences with HLA alleles at 0.05 false discovery rate.

The V gene's germline CDR1 is MGHDK and CDR2 SYGVNS. There are 14 residues in the CDR3. V lost 6 bases, J lost 0 bases, and 0 bases stayed unmatched. The PCR employed 60 Vbeta primers together with 13 Jbeta primers. Measured with immunoSEQ multiplex PCR; TCRdb has only the in-frame clones, and not every one. The sample lists fewer than 200,000 clones, under 9.5% seen once, with 1% to 1.5% in the top ten. With regard to this clone: The antigen is undetermined.

This chain uses TRBV25-1 with TRBJ2-5, with 11 bases that match TRBD2. Sequencing used PBMCs. This clonotype was obtained from a woman in her twenties or thirties in good health and CMV-seropositive. In nucleotides, the CDR3 is TGTGCCAGCAGACTAGCGGGAGACCAAGAGACCCAGTACTTC. Translated, it gives CASRLAGDQETQYF.